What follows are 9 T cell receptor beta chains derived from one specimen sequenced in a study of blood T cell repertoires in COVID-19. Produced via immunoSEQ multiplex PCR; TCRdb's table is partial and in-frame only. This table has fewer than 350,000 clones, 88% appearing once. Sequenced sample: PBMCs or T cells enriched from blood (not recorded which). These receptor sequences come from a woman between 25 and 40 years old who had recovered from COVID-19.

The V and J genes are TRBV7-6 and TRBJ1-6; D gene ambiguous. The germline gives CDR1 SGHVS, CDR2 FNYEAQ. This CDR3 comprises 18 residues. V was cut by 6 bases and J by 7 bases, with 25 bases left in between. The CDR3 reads CASSWPPDLALWNSPLHF. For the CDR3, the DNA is TGTGCCAGCAGTTGGCCCCCGGACTTAGCCCTATGGAATTCACCCCTCCACTTT.

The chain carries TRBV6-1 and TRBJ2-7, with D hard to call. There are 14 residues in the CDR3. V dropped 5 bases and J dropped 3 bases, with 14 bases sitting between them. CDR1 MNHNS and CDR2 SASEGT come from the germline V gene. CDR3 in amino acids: CASSYTAADYEQYF. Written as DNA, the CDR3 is TGTGCCAGCAGTTATACTGCCGCGGACTACGAGCAGTACTTC.

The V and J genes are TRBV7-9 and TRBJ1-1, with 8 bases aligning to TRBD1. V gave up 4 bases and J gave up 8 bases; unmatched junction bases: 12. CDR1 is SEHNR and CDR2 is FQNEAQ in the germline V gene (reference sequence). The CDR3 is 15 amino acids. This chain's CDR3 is CASSSTSTGVKEAFF. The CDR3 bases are TGTGCCAGCAGCTCAACTTCGACAGGGGTCAAAGAAGCTTTCTTT.

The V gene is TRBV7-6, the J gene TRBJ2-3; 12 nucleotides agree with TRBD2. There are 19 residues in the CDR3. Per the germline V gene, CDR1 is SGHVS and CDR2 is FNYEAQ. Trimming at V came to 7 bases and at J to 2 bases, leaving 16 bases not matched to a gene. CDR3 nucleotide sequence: TGTGCCAGCACCCCTTCCTCCCCCGGACTAGCGGGGCTCACAGATACGCAGTATTTT. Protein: CASTPSSPGLAGLTDTQYF. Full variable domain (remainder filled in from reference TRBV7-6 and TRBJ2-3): GAGVSQSPRYKVTKRGQDVALRCDPISGHVSLYWYRQALGQGPEFLTYFNYEAQQDKSGLPNDRFSAERPEGSISTLTIQRTEQRDSAMYRCASTPSSPGLAGLTDTQYFGPGTRLTVL.

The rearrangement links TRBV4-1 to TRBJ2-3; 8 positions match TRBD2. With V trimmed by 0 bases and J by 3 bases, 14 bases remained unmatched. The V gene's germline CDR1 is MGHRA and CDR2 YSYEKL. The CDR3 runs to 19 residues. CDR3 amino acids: CASSQDSSSGSGGTDTQYF. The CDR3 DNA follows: TGCGCCAGCAGCCAAGATTCTTCAAGCGGGAGCGGGGGAACAGATACGCAGTATTTT.

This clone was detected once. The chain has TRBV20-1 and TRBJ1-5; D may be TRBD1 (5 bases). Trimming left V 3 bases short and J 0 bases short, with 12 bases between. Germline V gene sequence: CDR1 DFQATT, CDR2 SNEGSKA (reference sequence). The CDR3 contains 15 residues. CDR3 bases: TGCAGTGCTAGTAACCGACAGAATAGCAATCAGCCCCAGCATTTT. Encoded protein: CSASNRQNSNQPQHF.

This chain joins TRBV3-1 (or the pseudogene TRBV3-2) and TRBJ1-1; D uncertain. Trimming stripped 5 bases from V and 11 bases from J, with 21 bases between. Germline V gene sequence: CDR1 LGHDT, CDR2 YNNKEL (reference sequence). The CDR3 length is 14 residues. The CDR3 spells CASSSPFQAIPAFF. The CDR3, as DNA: TGTGCCAGCAGCTCCCCATTTCAGGCTATTCCGGCTTTCTTT.

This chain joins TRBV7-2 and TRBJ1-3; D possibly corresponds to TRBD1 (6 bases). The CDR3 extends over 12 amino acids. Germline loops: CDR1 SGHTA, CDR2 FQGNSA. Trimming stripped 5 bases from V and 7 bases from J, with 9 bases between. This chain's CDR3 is CASSPRGNTIYF. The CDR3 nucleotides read TGTGCCAGCAGCCCTAGGGGGAACACCATATATTTT.

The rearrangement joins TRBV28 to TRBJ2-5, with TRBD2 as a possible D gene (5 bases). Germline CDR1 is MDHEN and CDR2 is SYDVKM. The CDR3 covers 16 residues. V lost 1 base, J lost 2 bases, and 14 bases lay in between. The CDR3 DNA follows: TGTGCCAGCAGTTTATTCGTTGGAAGCGGTCAAGAGACCCAGTACTTC. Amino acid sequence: CASSLFVGSGQETQYF.